This TCR beta chain was sequenced during a study of cytomegalovirus exposure and HLA in healthy donors (dated by TCRdb to about 2017). General notes on the study: In an earlier analysis of some 550 of the donors, 276 Gb of sequence data and just under 120 million unique TCR beta sequences from about 190 million T cells were reported. Both class I and class II loci were covered by HLA typing, at four-digit resolution. Several DR-DQ haplotypes were handled as single units for association and clustering because linkage in the cohort was strong. Roughly 300 gigabases of sequencing data and around 87 million unique TCR sequences were included in an early release covering about 620 HLA-typed donors. The T cell repertoires of 666 subjects were profiled by immunosequencing and related to cytomegalovirus serostatus. Along with the roughly 610-subject first cohort, a separate validation cohort of more than 90 different subjects was used. The study was designed to test whether signatures of past pathogen exposure could be identified by cataloging public T cell receptors. To study patterns of TCR occurrence, a later analysis re-analyzed previously published TCR beta repertoires from just over 650 donors and added high-resolution HLA genotyping. Donor age, sex, ethnicity and CMV serostatus were compiled together with the repertoire data. All discovery cohort repertoires had been generated on a single sequencing platform. Across some 400 genotyped donors of the cohort, an average of 235,054 unique TCR beta nucleotide sequences per donor were sequenced, and roughly a sixth of those sequences were non-productive. The later analysis used no new phenotypic data to find candidate immune exposures, relying instead on TCR beta sequences and their occurrence across donors. High-throughput TCR immunosequencing, statistical association of individual TCRs with disease status, and machine learning were combined to predict cytomegalovirus infection status. A later genetic analysis used genome-wide SNP genotypes for about 65% of the 666 donors, treating that subset as a discovery cohort. To decide whether each TCR beta V gene segment behaved as functional or pseudogenic, an earlier analysis of approximately 620 of the donors relied on high-throughput TCR beta sequencing. The genetic ancestry cluster associated with self-reported Caucasian donors included over 80% of the 350 to 500 genotyped donors. The number of typed donors differed by locus: about 629-630 for A, B, C, DRB1 and DQB1; approximately 540 for DQA1; 606 for DPA1; and some 450 for DPB1. What the research found in general, with its limitations: Strong co-occurrence of HLA alleles, especially DR and DQ, made assigning TCR associations to individual alleles difficult. In a later analysis, HLA-associated TCR beta chains showed more clonal expansion and lower generation probabilities than non-associated chains that were equally common. In vitro tests confirmed that a few of the cytomegalovirus-associated TCR beta chains recognize cytomegalovirus antigens. Because the 87-base-pair reads could not distinguish some IMGT-functional V segments, including TRBV6-2 and TRBV6-3, those segments were excluded. Because some donors lacked HLA typing at each locus, the association tests relied only on the typed subset. While some public TCRs were present in many individuals, most TCR sequences turned up only very rarely across donors. In the study, 150 to 200 TCR beta chains were listed as associated with cytomegalovirus. The cohort was sequenced for TCR beta chains only, and without alpha or paired-chain data the features that could be detected were limited. In a later analysis, 16,951 TCR beta sequences were associated with specific HLA alleles at a false discovery rate of 0.05. The authors suggested that the approach could potentially be generalized to other disease states and immunological phenotypes. A cluster of highly shared sequence variants was judged likely to represent a technical artifact of the sequencing pipeline. Cytomegalovirus status was reported to be diagnosed by the classifier with high specificity and sensitivity in both the original and validation cohorts. A further reported finding was that TCR beta sequences accurately predicted the HLA-A and HLA-B alleles for most subjects in the first cohort. A later genetic analysis reported fewer N-insertions in productive TCRs among donors in an Asian-associated ancestry cluster than the 666-donor mean. Presence/absence analyses assumed roughly uniform sequencing depth across donors, an assumption that may not hold. In a later analysis, TCR association rates were found to vary across HLA loci, with the most associated TCRs seen for DRB1 alleles and the fewest for HLA-C alleles. Immune exposure information for the cohort was limited to CMV serostatus. Because counts were too low, seventeen rarely observed V segments, including chromosome 9 orphons, were excluded from the earlier analysis of several hundred of the donors. An association between a missense DCLRE1C variant and V-gene and J-gene trimming of TCR beta chains was found in a later genetic analysis and replicated in an independent cohort. According to a later analysis, most CMV-associated TCR beta chains appeared to be HLA-restricted, and the HLA associations seemed to be driven largely by CMV exposure. Linkage disequilibrium might explain the correlated functional status among segregating V segments, but an unknown experimental factor could not be ruled out. In an earlier analysis of about 600 of the donors, most TCR beta V segments appeared in productive rearrangements about 87% or about 30% of the time, broadly matching IMGT annotations. According to a later analysis, parvovirus B19, influenza, CMV and Epstein-Barr virus appeared linked to several top co-occurrence clusters.

A note on this clone: Its antigen remains undetermined. No base quality values were provided; no much bigger clone lies one nucleotide off.

The CDR3 has 13 amino acids, counting the end cysteine and phenylalanine. The entry retains the CDR3 DNA only, 39 bases that are in frame from base 1. A distance of 9 bases separates the germline ends of V and J, which lose 5 bases and 7 bases respectively. According to the germline V gene, CDR1 reads SGHNT and CDR2 reads YENEEA. The library was made by the immunoSEQ multiplex PCR assay. For the multiplex PCR, a mixture combining 60 forward primers for TCR Vbeta segments and 13 reverse primers for TCR Jbeta segments was used. A multiplex PCR assay on genomic DNA amplified the CDR3 region of rearranged TCR beta genes. The Illumina HiSeq System was used to sequence the amplified TCR beta libraries as 87-base-pair reads. Per the original workflow: A later analysis tallied some 79 million unique TCR beta chains across the 666 repertoires, and some 10 million of those chains were shared by two or more donors. Raw reads were error-corrected and collapsed into unique sequences by a nearest-neighbor algorithm in which closely related sequences were merged to remove PCR and sequencing errors. To assign V, D and J gene segments, CDR3 sequences were aligned to IMGT reference sequences. For a sequence to be retained, a match of at least six nucleotides to both a V gene segment and a J gene segment was required. A rearrangement counted as productive if the CDR3 had no stop codons and remained in frame with V and J, and every other rearrangement counted as non-productive. Following IMGT convention, CDR3 was defined as the stretch from the second conserved V-encoded cysteine up to the conserved J-encoded phenylalanine. In an earlier analysis of approximately 590 of the donors, sequences lacking an unambiguous match to a single V gene segment were excluded. In an earlier analysis of a few hundred of the donors, a V segment was called functional when productive rearrangements were above 56.7%, and segregating when the standard deviation between donors exceeded 5%. A statistical classification framework was built to diagnose cytomegalovirus status from the catalog of TCR beta chain sequences. V and J gene assignment, in a later analysis, came from comparing TCR nucleotide sequences with IMGT/GENE-DB human TR gene sequences. The TCRdist pipeline was used in a later analysis to assign CDR3 sequences and most-parsimonious VDJ recombination scenarios. In a later analysis, every TCR beta chain was defined by the combination of its CDR3 amino acid sequence and its V-gene family, and reads without a unique V-gene family were dropped. As a way to deal with suspected cross-contamination and a sequencing artifact, a later analysis dropped hundreds of nucleotide sequences that were highly shared and had low generation probability. In a later analysis, a clonal expansion index for each public chain was calculated from normalized within-repertoire ranks of inferred template counts. A later analysis computed generation probabilities with a VDJ recombination model fitted to out-of-frame rearrangements, and checked the results against IGoR. Hypergeometric tests were used in a later analysis to score TCR-TCR, TCR-HLA and TCR-CMV co-occurrence, with a repertoire-size bias correction applied to the TCR pairs. False discovery rates were estimated in a later analysis by permuting HLA or CMV assignments 20 times. A later analysis grouped co-occurring TCRs with DBSCAN, adding TCRdist sequence similarity when clustering within HLA-allele-positive subsets. For co-occurrence clustering, repertoires with fewer than 30,000 or more than 120,000 public chains were excluded, along with five repertoires with anomalous nucleotide sharing. What TCRdb holds here is the immuneACCESS table cut down to in-frame rearrangements. Part of the clones is not present; checked against another copy, under half of the missing clones reflect an unresolved V gene, and the others are unexplained. V, J and clone size reflect that table, while D and trimming were determined from the DNA. The sample table holds 150,000 or so clones, of which over 75% were seen once. The ten largest clonotypes hold about 0.64% of the sample.

In total, roughly 670 healthy bone marrow donors made up the cohort. All cohort members were sampled while nominally healthy, although unrecorded immune exposures were likely present. The donor was CMV seronegative and was included in the group of about 400 seronegative cohort members. A peripheral blood sample was provided by each donor, and peripheral blood mononuclear cells were used for TCR beta sequencing. The Qiagen DNeasy Blood Extraction Kit was used to extract genomic DNA from the blood cell samples. Source material: PBMCs. This clonotype originated in a male donor in good health and CMV-seronegative. The sequence links TRBV11-3 to TRBJ1-6; the D gene cannot be named for sure. The CDR3 protein sequence reads: CASSQTQNSPLHF. The bases are TGTGCCAGCAGCCAAACACAGAATTCACCCCTCCACTTT. With all but the CDR3 taken from the reference TRBV11-3 and TRBJ1-6 genes, the full variable domain is: EAGVVQSPRYKIIEKKQPVAFWCNPISGHNTLYWYLQNLGQGPELLIRYENEEAVDDSQLPKDRFSAERLKGVDSTLKIQPAELGDSAVYLCASSQTQNSPLHFGNGTRLTVT.